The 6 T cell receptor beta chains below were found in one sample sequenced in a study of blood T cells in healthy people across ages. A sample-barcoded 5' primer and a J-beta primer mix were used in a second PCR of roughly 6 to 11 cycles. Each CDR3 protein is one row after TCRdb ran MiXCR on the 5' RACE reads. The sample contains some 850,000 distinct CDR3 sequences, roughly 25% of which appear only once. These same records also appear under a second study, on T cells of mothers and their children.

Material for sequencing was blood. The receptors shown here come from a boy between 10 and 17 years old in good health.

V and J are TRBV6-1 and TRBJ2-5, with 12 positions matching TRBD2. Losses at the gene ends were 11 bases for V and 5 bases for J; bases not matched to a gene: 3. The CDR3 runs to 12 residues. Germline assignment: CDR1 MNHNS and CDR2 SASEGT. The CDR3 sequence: CAGGLAGETQYF. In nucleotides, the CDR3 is TGTGCCGGAGGACTAGCGGGGGAGACCCAGTACTTC.

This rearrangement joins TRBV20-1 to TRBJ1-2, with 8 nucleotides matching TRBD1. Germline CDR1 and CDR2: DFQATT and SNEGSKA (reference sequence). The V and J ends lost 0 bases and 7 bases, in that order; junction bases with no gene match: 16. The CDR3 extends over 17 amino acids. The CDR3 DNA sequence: TGCAGTGCTAGAGATTTTGGGGGACAGGCCCAAACGGGTGGCTACACCTTC. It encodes CSARDFGGQAQTGGYTF.

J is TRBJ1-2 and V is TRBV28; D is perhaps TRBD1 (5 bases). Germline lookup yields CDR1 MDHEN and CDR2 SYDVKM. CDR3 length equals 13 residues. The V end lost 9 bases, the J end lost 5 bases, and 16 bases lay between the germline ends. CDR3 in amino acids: CASSRVLGYGYTF. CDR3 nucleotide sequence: TGTGCCAGTTCCAGGGTCCTGGGATATGGCTACACCTTC.

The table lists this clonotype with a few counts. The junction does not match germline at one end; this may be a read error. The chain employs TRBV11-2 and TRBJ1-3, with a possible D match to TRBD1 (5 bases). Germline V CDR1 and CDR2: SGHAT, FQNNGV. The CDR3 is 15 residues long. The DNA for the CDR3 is TGTGCCAGCAGCTCCTGGGGAGGGGTTGGAAACGCCATATATTTT. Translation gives CASSSWGGVGNAIYF. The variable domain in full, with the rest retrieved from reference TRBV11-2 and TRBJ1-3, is EAGVAQSPRYKIIEKRQSVAFWCNPISGHATLYWYQQILGQGPKLLIQFQNNGVVDDSQLPKDRFSAERLKGVDSTLKIQPAKLEDSAVYLCASSSWGGVGNAIYFGEGSWLTVV.

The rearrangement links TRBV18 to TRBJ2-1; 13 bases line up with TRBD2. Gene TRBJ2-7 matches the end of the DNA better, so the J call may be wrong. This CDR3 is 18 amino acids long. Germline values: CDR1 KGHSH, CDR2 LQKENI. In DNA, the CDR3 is TGTGCCAGCTCACCACAGGGACTAGCGGGACCAAGCTCCTACGAGCAGTACGTC. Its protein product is CASSPQGLAGPSSYEQYV.

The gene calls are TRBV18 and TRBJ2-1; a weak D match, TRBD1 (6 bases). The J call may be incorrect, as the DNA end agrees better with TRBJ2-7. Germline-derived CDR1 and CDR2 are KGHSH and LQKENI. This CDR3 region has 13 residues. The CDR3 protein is CASSPRDKDEQYF. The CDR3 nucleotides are TGTGCCAGCTCACCTAGGGACAAAGACGAGCAGTACTTC.